This T cell receptor beta chain emerged from a study of cytomegalovirus exposure and HLA in healthy donors. PCR involved 60 Vbeta and 13 Jbeta primers. Clones were read by immunoSEQ multiplex PCR, and TCRdb kept only the in-frame ones, dropping some. The sample yields 150,000 to 200,000 clones, around 77% seen once. Germline values: CDR1 SGHRS, CDR2 YFSETQ. Losses at the gene ends were 7 bases for V and 5 bases for J; bases not matched to a gene: 8. The CDR3 contains 13 residues. This chain links TRBV5-1 with TRBJ2-7; TRBD1 agrees at 8 bases. This TCR was sampled from a woman in her 30s in good health and CMV-seronegative. Sequenced sample: PBMCs. CDR3 nucleotide sequence: TGCGCCAGCGGAACTCAGGGGGCCAACGAGCAGTACTTC. This encodes CASGTQGANEQYF. The variable domain in full, completed from reference TRBV5-1 and TRBJ2-7, reads KAGVTQTPRYLIKTRGQQVTLSCSPISGHRSVSWYQQTPGQGLQFLFEYFSETQRNKGNFPGRFSGRQFSNSRSEMNVSTLELGDSALYLCASGTQGANEQYFGPGTRLTVT.